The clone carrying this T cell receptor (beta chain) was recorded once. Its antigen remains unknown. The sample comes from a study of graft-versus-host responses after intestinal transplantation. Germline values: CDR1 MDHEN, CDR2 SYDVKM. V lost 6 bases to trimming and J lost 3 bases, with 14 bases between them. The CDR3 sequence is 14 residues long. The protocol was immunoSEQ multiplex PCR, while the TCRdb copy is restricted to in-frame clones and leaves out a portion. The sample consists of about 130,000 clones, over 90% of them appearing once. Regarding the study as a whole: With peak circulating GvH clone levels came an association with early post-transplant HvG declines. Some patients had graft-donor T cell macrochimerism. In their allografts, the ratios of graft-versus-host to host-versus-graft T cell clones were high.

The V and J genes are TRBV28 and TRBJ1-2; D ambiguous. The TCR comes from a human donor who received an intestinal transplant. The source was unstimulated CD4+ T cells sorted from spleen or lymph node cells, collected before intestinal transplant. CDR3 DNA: TGTGCCAGCAGGCCCCTCACCACAGACTATGGCTACACCTTC. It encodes CASRPLTTDYGYTF.